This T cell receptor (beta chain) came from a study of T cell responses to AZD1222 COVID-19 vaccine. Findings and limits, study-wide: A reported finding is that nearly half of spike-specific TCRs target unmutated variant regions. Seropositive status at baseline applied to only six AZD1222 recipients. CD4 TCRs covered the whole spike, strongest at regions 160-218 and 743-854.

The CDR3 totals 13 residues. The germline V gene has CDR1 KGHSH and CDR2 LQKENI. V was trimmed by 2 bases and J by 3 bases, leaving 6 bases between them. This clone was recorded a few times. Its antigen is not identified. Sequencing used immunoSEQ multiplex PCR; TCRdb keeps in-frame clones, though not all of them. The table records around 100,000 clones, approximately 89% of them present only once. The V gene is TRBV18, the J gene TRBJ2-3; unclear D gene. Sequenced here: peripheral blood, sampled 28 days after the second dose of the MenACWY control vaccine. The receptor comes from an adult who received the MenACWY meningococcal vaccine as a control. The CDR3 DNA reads TGTGCCAGCTCACCAGTTGGTACAGATACGCAGTATTTT. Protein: CASSPVGTDTQYF.